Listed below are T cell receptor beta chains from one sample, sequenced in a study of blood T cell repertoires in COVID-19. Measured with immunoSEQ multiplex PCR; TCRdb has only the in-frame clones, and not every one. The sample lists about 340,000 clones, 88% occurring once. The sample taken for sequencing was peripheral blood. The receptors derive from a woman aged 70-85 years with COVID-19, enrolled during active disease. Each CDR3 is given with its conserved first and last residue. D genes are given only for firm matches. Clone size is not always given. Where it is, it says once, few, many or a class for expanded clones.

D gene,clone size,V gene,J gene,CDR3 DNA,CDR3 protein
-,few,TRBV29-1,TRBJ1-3,TGCAGCGTTGAAGATGCGAAAGCTCCTGGAAACACCATATATTTT,CSVEDAKAPGNTIYF
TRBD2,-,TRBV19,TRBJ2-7,TGTGCCAGTAGGGCGGGAGGGACCTACGAGCAGTACTTC,CASRAGGTYEQYF
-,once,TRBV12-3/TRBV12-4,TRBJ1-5,TGTGCCAGCAGTTTCTCAGGTTTTCAGCCCCAGCATTTT,CASSFSGFQPQHF
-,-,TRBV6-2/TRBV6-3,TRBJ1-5,TGTGCCAGCAGTTACAAAAGGGGGATTTATAGCAATCAGCCCCAGCATTTT,CASSYKRGIYSNQPQHF
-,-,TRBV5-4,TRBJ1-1,TGTGCCAGCAGCTTACAGGGAAGGTCGAACACTGAAGCTTTCTTT,CASSLQGRSNTEAFF
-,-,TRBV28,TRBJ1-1,TGTGCCAGCAGTCTAAATGCGGGGCGATCGAACACTGAAGCTTTCTTT,CASSLNAGRSNTEAFF
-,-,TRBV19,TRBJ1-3,TGTGCCAGTAGTATCAGGGAAGGAAACACCATATATTTT,CASSIREGNTIYF
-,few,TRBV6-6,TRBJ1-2,TGTGCCAGCAGCATAGGACAGTCGGGCTACACCTTC,CASSIGQSGYTF
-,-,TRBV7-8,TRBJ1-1,TGTGCCAGCAGCTTAGGAGGGGGGGCTAAAGCTTTCTTT,CASSLGGGAKAFF
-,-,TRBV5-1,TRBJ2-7,TGCGCCAGCAGCTTGTTTGACTATCCCTACGAGCAGTACTTC,CASSLFDYPYEQYF
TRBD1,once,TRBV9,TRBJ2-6,TGTGCCAGCAGCGTAGATCCAGGGGGATATGGGGCCAACGTCCTGACTTTC,CASSVDPGGYGANVLTF
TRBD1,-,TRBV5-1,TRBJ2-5,TGCGCCAGCAGCCAGGGACAGGGAAGAGAGACCCAGTACTTC,CASSQGQGRETQYF
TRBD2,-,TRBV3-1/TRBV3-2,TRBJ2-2,TGTGCCAGCAGCCAGGGTAGCGGGGCTTCTCTGTTTTTT,CASSQGSGASLFF
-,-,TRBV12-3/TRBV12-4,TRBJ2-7,TGTGCCAGCAGCCCGGACAGTTCCTACGAGCAGTACTTC,CASSPDSSYEQYF
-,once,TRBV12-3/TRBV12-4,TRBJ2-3,TGTGCCAGCAGCCCTACCACAGATACGCAGTATTTT,CASSPTTDTQYF
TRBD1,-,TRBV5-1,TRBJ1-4,TGCGCCAGCAGCGAATGGACAGGGCCAACTAATGAAAAACTGTTTTTT,CASSEWTGPTNEKLFF
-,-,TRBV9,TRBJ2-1,TGTGCCAGCAGCCCCCAGGGGCTTGAGCAGTTCTTC,CASSPQGLEQFF
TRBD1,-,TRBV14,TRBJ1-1,TGTGCCAGCAGTCGAGGGGGCAGCGCTGAAGCTTTCTTT,CASSRGGSAEAFF
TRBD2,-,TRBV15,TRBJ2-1,TGTGCCACCAGCAGGGGGGGAGCGGGAGGTGTAAATGAGCAGTTCTTC,CATSRGGAGGVNEQFF
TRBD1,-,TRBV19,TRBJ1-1,TGTGCCAGTTGCGGAAGGGGGCCCACTGAAGCTTTCTTT,CASCGRGPTEAFF
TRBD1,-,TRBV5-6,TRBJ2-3,TGTGCCAGCAGCCCGCGGACAGGCAACACAGATACGCAGTATTTT,CASSPRTGNTDTQYF
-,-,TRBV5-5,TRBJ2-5,TGTGCCAGCAGCTTGGTCCCCGGACACCTCCAAGAGACCCAGTACTTC,CASSLVPGHLQETQYF
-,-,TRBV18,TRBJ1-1,TGTGCCAGCTCACCTTCGGGGGGAACTGAAGCTTTCTTT,CASSPSGGTEAFF
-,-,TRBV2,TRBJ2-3,TGTGCCAGCAGGGACTACTACACAGATACGCAGTATTTT,CASRDYYTDTQYF
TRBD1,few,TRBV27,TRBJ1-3,TGTGCCAGCAGAAGCGGGGACAGGGGGGGAAACACCATATATTTT,CASRSGDRGGNTIYF
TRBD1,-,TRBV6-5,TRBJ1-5,TGTGCCAGTGACAGGGGCGTCAATCAGCCCCAGCATTTT,CASDRGVNQPQHF
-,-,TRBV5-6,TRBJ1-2,TGTGCCAGCAGCTATGGGGCCTTCTCAGGCCATGGCTACACCTTC,CASSYGAFSGHGYTF
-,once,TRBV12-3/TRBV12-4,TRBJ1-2,TGTGCCAGCAGTTTACTTTCAGGCGATGGCTACACCTTC,CASSLLSGDGYTF
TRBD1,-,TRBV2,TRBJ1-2,TGTGCCAGCAGTGAAGCTGGACAGGGGGTCTATGGCTACACCTTC,CASSEAGQGVYGYTF
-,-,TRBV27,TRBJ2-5,TGTGCCAGCAGTTATTCCGGGACCCAGTACTTC,CASSYSGTQYF
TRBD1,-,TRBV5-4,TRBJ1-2,TGTGCCAGCAGCCCCGGATGGACAGGGGGATTGTACGGCTACACCTTC,CASSPGWTGGLYGYTF
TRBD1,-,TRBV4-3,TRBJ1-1,TGCGCCAGCAGCCAAGACGATCCGGACAGGGGTCGGACTGAAGCTTTCTTT,CASSQDDPDRGRTEAFF
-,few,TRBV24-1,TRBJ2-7,TGTGCCACCAGTCCGGGGAGCTCCTACGAGCAGTACTTC,CATSPGSSYEQYF
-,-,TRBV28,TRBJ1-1,TGTGCCAGCAGTTTACTTCGGAACACTGAAGCTTTCTTT,CASSLLRNTEAFF
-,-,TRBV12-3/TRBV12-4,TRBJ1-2,TGTGCCAGCAGCAGGGGAAATGGCTACACCTTC,CASSRGNGYTF
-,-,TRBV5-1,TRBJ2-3,TGCGCCAGCAGTGTGGTCAGCGGGCCTGGCACAGATACGCAGTATTTT,CASSVVSGPGTDTQYF
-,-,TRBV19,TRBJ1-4,TGTGCCAGTAGTCCAAGGACAGCAACTAATGAAAAACTGTTTTTT,CASSPRTATNEKLFF
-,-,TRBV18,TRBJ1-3,TGTGCCAGCTCACGCACACAGGGCCTCGTCGGAAACACCATATATTTT,CASSRTQGLVGNTIYF
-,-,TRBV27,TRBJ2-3,TGTGCCAGCAGTTCAGGGAGGTCGACAGATACGCAGTATTTT,CASSSGRSTDTQYF
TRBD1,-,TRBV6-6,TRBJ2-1,TGTGCCAGCAGTCCCGCCGGGACAGGGACCCACAATGAGCAGTTCTTC,CASSPAGTGTHNEQFF
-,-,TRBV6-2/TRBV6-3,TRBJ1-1,TGTGCCAGCAGTTACTCCGTGACATGGTTGGACACTGAAGCTTTCTTT,CASSYSVTWLDTEAFF
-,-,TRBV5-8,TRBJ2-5,TGTGCCAGCAGCTACGGGGGACAAGAGACCCAGTACTTC,CASSYGGQETQYF
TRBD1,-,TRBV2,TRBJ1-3,TGTGCCAGCAGCCTTCAGGGGGCTGGAAACACCATATATTTT,CASSLQGAGNTIYF
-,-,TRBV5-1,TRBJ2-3,TGCGCCAGCAGCTTGGTAGGGGCCAGCACAGATACGCAGTATTTT,CASSLVGASTDTQYF
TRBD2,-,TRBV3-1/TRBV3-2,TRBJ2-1,TGTGCCAGCAGCCTTCGCGGGGGGCGTTACAATGAGCAGTTCTTC,CASSLRGGRYNEQFF
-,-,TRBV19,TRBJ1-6,TGTGCCAGTAGAGGACTTCGGGAACGAGACTCACCCCTCCACTTT,CASRGLRERDSPLHF
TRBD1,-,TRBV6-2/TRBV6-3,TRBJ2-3,TGTGCCAGCAGTAACAGGGGGCAAGATACGCAGTATTTT,CASSNRGQDTQYF
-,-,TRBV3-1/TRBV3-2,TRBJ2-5,TGTGCCAGCAGCCTACATACCCAAGAGACCCAGTACTTC,CASSLHTQETQYF
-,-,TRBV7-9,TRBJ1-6,TGTGCCAGCAGCTCCGGACAGTTTCGGAATTCACCCCTCCACTTT,CASSSGQFRNSPLHF
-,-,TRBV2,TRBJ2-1,TGTGCCAGCAGTGATGGGGCCAGCTCCTACAATGAGCAGTTCTTC,CASSDGASSYNEQFF
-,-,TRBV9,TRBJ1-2,TGTGCCAGCGGAACGGGGAACTATGGCTACACCTTC,CASGTGNYGYTF